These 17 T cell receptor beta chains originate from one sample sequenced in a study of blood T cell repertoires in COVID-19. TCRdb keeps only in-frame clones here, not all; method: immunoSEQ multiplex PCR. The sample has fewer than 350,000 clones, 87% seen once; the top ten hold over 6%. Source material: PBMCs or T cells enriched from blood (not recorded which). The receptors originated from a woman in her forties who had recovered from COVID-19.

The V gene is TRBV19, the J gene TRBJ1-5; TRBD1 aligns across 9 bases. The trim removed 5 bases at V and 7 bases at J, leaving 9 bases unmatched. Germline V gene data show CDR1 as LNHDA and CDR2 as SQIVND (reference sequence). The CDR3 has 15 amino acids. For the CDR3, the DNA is TGTGCCAGTAGTCTCGGGACAGGGTATCGGCAGCCCCAGCATTTT. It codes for CASSLGTGYRQPQHF. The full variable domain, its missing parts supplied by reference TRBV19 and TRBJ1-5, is DGGITQSPKYLFRKEGQNVTLSCEQNLNHDAMYWYRQDPGQGLRLIYYSQIVNDFQKGDIAEGYSVSREKKESFPLTVTSAQKNPTAFYLCASSLGTGYRQPQHFGDGTRLSIL.

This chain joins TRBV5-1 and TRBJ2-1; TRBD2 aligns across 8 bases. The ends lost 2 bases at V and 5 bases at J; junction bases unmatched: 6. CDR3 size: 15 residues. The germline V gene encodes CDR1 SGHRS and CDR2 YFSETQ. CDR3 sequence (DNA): TGCGCCAGCAGCTTACCGGGACTAGGGGACAATGAGCAGTTCTTC. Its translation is CASSLPGLGDNEQFF.

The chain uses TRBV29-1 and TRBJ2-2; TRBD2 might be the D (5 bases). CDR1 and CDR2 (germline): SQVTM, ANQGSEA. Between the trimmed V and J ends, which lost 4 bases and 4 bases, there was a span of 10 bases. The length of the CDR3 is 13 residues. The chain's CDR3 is CSVAFRGTGELFF. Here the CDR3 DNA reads TGCAGCGTTGCTTTCCGGGGCACCGGGGAGCTGTTTTTT.

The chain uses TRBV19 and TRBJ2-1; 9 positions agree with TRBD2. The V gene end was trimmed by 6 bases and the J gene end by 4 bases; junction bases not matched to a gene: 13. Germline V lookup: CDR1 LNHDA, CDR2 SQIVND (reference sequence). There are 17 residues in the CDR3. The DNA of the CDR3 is TGTGCCAGTAGCCGGTATAGCGGGAGAGATCGTTACAATGAGCAGTTCTTC. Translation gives CASSRYSGRDRYNEQFF.

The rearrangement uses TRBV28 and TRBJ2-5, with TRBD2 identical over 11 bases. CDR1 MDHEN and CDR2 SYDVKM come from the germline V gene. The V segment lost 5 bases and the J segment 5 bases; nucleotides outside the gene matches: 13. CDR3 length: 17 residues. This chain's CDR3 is CASSDPFSGRAWETQYF. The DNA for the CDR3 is TGTGCCAGCAGTGACCCCTTTAGCGGGAGGGCCTGGGAGACCCAGTACTTC.

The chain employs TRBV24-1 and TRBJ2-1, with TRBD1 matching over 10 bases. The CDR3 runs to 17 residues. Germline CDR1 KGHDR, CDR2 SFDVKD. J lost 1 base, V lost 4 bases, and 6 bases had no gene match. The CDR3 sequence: CATSDGDRGGSYNEQFF. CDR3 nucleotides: TGTGCCACCAGTGACGGGGACAGGGGAGGATCCTACAATGAGCAGTTCTTC.

The CDR3 spells CASSQVGGRDNEQFF. The CDR3 nucleotides are TGTGCCAGCAGCCAAGTAGGTGGGAGAGACAATGAGCAGTTCTTC. The chain carries TRBV4-2 and TRBJ2-1, with D tentatively TRBD2 (5 bases). This CDR3 has 15 residues. Germline CDR1 LGHNA, CDR2 YNFKEQ. V lost 1 base to trimming and J lost 5 bases, with 12 bases between them.

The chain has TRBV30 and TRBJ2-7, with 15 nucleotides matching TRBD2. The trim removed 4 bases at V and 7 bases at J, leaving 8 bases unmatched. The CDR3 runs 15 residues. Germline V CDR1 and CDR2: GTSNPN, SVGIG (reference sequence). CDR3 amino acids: CAWTGLAGGSGEQYF. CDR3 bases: TGTGCCTGGACGGGACTAGCGGGAGGTTCGGGTGAGCAGTACTTC. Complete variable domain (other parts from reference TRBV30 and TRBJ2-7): SQTIHQWPATLVQPVGSPLSLECTVEGTSNPNLYWYRQAAGRGLQLLFYSVGIGQISSEVPQNLSASRPQDRQFILSSKKLLLSDSGFYLCAWTGLAGGSGEQYFGPGTRLTVT.

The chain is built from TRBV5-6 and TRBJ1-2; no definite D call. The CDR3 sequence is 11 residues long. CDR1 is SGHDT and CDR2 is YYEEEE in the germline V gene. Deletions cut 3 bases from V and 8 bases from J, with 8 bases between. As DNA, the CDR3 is TGTGCCAGCAGCTCGTACCGGGGCTACACCTTC. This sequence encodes CASSSYRGYTF.

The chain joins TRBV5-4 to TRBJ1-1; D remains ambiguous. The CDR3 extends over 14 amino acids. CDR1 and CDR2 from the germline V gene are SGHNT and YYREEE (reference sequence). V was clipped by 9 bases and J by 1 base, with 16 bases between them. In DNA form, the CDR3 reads TGTGCCACAAGACGAGGGCAAGAGAACACTGAAGCTTTCTTT. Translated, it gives CATRRGQENTEAFF.

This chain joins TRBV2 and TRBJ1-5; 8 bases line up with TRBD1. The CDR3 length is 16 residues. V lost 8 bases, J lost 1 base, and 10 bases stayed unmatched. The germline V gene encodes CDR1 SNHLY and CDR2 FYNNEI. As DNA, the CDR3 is TGTGCCAGCCTCGTCGACAGGGGAAAAAGCAATCAGCCCCAGCATTTT. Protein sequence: CASLVDRGKSNQPQHF. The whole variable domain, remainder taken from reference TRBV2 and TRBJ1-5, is EPEVTQTPSHQVTQMGQEVILRCVPISNHLYFYWYRQILGQKVEFLVSFYNNEISEKSEIFDDQFSVERPDGSNFTLKIRSTKLEDSAMYFCASLVDRGKSNQPQHFGDGTRLSIL.

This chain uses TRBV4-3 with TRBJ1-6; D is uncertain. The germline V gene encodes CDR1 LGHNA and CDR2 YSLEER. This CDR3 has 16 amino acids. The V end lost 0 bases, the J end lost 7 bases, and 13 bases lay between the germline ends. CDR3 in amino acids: CASSQDRFGGNSPLHF. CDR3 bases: TGCGCCAGCAGCCAAGATCGGTTTGGCGGCAATTCACCCCTCCACTTT.

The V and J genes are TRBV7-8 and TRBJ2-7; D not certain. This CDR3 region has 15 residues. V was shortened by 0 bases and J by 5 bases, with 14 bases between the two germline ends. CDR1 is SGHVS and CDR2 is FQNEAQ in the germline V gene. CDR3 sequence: CASSLAGLVLDEQYF. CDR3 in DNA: TGTGCCAGCAGCTTAGCCGGTTTGGTTTTAGACGAGCAGTACTTC.

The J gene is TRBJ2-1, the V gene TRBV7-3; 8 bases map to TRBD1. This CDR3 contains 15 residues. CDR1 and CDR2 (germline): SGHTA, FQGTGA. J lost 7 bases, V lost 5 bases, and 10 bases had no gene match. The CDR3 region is CASSPGTGGLNEQFF. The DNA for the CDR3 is TGTGCCAGCAGCCCCGGGACAGGTGGATTGAATGAGCAGTTCTTC.

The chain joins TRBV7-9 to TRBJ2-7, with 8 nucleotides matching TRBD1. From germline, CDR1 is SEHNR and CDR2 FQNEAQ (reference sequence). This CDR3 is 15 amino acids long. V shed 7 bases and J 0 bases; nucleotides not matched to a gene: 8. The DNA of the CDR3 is TGTGCCAGCACTTTGACAGGGGTGAGCTCCTACGAGCAGTACTTC. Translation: CASTLTGVSSYEQYF.

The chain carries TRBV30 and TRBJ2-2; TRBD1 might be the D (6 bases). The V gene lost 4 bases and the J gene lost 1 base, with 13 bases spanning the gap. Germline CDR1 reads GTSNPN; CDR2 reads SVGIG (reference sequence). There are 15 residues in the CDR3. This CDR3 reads CAWKWVRGNTGELFF. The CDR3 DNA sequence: TGTGCCTGGAAATGGGTCAGGGGGAACACCGGGGAGCTGTTTTTT.

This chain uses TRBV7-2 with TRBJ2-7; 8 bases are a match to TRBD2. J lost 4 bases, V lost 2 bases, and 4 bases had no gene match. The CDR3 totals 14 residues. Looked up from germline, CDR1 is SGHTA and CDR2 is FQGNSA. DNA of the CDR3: TGTGCCAGCAGCTTAAGCGGGGGCTGGTACGAGCAGTACTTC. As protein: CASSLSGGWYEQYF.